A selection of T cell receptor beta chains follows, all from one sample in a study of blood T cell repertoires in COVID-19. The assay was immunoSEQ multiplex PCR, and TCRdb's table has in-frame clones only and misses some. Here the sample spans approximately 150,000 clones, more than 65% being singletons. Sequenced material: PBMCs or T cells enriched from blood (not recorded which). The receptors were sampled from a man in his fifties or sixties who had recovered from COVID-19. Both conserved end residues are part of each CDR3.

v_call	j_call	cdr3_aa
TRBV4-1	TRBJ2-7	CASSQQYGEAYEQYF
TRBV9	TRBJ2-3	CASGRLAWSTDTQYF
TRBV10-2	TRBJ2-1	CASTPGLRNEQFF
TRBV18	TRBJ1-3	CASSLQGYSGNTIYF
TRBV2	TRBJ2-3	CASSQGTDTQYF
TRBV18	TRBJ1-2	CASSPEVLNYGYTF
TRBV29-1	TRBJ1-2	CSVESSGRDYGYTF
TRBV7-8	TRBJ1-1	CASSFSRTEAFF
TRBV5-1	TRBJ2-2	CASALAGTNTGELFF
TRBV2	TRBJ1-3	CASRDTGAGNTIYF
TRBV18	TRBJ2-6	CASSLWDIFRGRPGANVLTF
TRBV30	TRBJ1-5	CAWRARGNSNQPQHF
TRBV5-1	TRBJ1-1	CASWESKGGIHTEAFF
TRBV27	TRBJ1-6	CASSLDYRNNSPLHF
TRBV19	TRBJ2-1	CASRPGQGRYNEQFF
TRBV6-5	TRBJ1-4	CASSYQQTGADEKLFF
TRBV18	TRBJ2-3	CASSPGGISTDTQYF
TRBV18	TRBJ2-2	CASSPRTGGNTGELFF
TRBV4-2	TRBJ1-6	CASSQRNSPLHF
TRBV5-1	TRBJ1-1	CASSSGQAKAFF
TRBV7-9	TRBJ2-2	CASSLGQEQGARTGELFF
TRBV14	TRBJ2-5	CASSPRLIAGATGTQYF
TRBV5-4	TRBJ1-4	CASRSGTSTNEKLFF
TRBV28	TRBJ2-3	CASSSYTDTQYF
TRBV19	TRBJ1-5	CASRDREGNQPQHF
TRBV13	TRBJ1-5	CASSLGQGANQPQHF
TRBV27	TRBJ1-2	CASRDRGGLYGYTF
TRBV3-1/TRBV3-2	TRBJ1-6	CASSLRQGRNSPLHF
TRBV28	TRBJ1-2	CASNRQGAGGYTF
TRBV21-1	TRBJ2-5	CASSKVMTQETQYF